This T cell receptor beta chain emerged from a study of blood T cell repertoires in COVID-19. Study-wide context: The samples span acute and convalescent COVID-19 from the United States, Italy and Spain. Sample material is recorded as cDNA or gDNA derived from T cells, B-cell-depleted T cells, or PBMCs.

Deletions cut 4 bases from V and 8 bases from J, with 11 bases between. The germline V gene has CDR1 SGHVS and CDR2 FQNEAQ. The CDR3 sequence is 12 residues long. Authors' analysis steps: Using reference gene primer amplification, nucleated cell counts were estimated. Assay: immunoSEQ multiplex PCR; the TCRdb copy retains only in-frame clones and omits some. V and J calls and clone size are those listed in that table; D and trimming were worked out from the DNA. This sample yields about 34,000 clones, of which approximately 91% are seen a single time; less than 15% belongs to the top ten. The receptor was isolated from a man aged 70-80 years with active COVID-19. The source material was peripheral blood. The V and J genes are TRBV7-8 and TRBJ1-2, with D perhaps matching TRBD1 (5 bases). CDR3 residues: CASSSTAFGYTF. CDR3 sequence (DNA): TGTGCCAGCAGCTCGACAGCTTTCGGCTACACCTTC.